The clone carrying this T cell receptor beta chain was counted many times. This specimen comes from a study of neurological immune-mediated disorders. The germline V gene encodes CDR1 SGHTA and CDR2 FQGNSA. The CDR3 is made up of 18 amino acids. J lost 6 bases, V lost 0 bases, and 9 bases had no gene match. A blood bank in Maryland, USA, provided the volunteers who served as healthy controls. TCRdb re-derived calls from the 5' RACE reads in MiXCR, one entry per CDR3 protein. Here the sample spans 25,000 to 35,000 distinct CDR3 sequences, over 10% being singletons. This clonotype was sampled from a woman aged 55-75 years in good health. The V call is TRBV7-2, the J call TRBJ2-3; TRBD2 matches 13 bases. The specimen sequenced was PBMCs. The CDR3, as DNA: TGTGCCAGCAGCTTAGCAATGCCGGGACTAGCGGGGATGGATACGCAGTATTTT. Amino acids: CASSLAMPGLAGMDTQYF. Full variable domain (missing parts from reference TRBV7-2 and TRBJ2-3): GAGVSQSPSNKVTEKGKDVELRCDPISGHTALYWYRQSLGQGLEFLIYFQGNSAPDKSGLPSDRFSAERTGGSVSTLTIQRTQQEDSAVYLCASSLAMPGLAGMDTQYFGPGTRLTVL.